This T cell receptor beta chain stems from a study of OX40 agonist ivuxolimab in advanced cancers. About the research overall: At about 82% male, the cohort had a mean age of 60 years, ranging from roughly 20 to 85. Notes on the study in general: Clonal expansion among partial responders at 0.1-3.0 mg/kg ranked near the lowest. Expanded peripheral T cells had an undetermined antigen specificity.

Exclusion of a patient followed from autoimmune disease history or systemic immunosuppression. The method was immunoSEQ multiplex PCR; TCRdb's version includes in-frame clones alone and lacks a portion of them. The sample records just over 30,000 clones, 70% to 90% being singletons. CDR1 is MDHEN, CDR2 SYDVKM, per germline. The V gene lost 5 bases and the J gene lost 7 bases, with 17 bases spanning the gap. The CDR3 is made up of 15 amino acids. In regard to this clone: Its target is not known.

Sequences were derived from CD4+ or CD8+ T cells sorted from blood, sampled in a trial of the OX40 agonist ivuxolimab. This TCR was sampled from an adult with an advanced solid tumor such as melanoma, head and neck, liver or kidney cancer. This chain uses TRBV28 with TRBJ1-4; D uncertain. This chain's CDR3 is CASSTPGQGFEKLFF. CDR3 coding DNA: TGTGCCAGCAGTACCCCGGGCCAAGGATTTGAAAAACTGTTTTTT.